The 16 T cell receptor beta chains below were found in one sample sequenced in a study of T cells in Graves' hyperthyroidism and ophthalmopathy. RNA transcripts were the template for amplifying TCR beta CDR3 regions. With the HTBI primer set, the TCR CDR3 went through a first round of RT-PCR. TCRdb ran MiXCR on the multiplex PCR reads and lists one entry per CDR3 protein. The data hold fewer than 650,000 distinct CDR3 sequences, with about 15% observed a single time. The specimen sequenced was blood. The source of these receptors is a woman between 40 and 55 years old with Graves' ophthalmopathy.

This clonotype was recorded a few times. The gene calls are TRBV7-2 and TRBJ2-3; no clear D. Per germline, CDR1 SGHTA and CDR2 FQGNSA. The V end lost 4 bases, the J end lost 2 bases, and 7 bases lay between the germline ends. The CDR3 spans 13 residues. CDR3: CASSYKITDTQYF. The CDR3, as DNA: TGTGCCAGCAGCTATAAGATCACAGATACGCAGTATTTT. Based on the CDR3 plus reference TRBV7-2 and TRBJ2-3, the full variable domain is GAGVSQSPSNKVTEKGKDVELRCDPISGHTALYWYRQSLGQGLEFLIYFQGNSAPDKSGLPSDRFSAERTGGSVSTLTIQRTQQEDSAVYLCASSYKITDTQYFGPGTRLTVL.

The table lists this clonotype with a few counts. A read error may explain this, as a much larger clone is one base away. This chain joins TRBV29-1 and TRBJ2-4, with 7 bases aligning to TRBD1. Germline CDR1 SQVTM, CDR2 ANQGSEA. The V gene end was trimmed by 5 bases and the J gene end by 3 bases; junction bases not matched to a gene: 4. The CDR3 runs 13 residues. The CDR3 sequence: CSVLDRSKNIQYF. CDR3 coding DNA: TGCAGCGTTTTGGACAGGAGCAAAAACATTCAGTACTTC.

The sample holds many counts of this clonotype. The chain uses TRBV6-2 or TRBV6-3 and TRBJ2-7; a possible D gene is TRBD2 (5 bases). Germline V gene sequence: CDR1 MNHEY, CDR2 SVGEGT. Trimming removed 0 bases at V and 7 bases at J, with 10 bases between. The CDR3 has 13 amino acids. CDR3 residues: CASSYSTNSEQYF. The CDR3 DNA sequence: TGTGCCAGCAGTTACTCGACTAATTCGGAGCAGTACTTC.

The table lists this clonotype with many counts. The CDR3 is CAWSPRDRSYGYTF. CDR3 sequence (DNA): TGTGCCTGGAGTCCCCGGGACCGCAGCTATGGCTACACCTTC. The chain couples TRBV30 to TRBJ1-2; possible D gene TRBD1, 5 bases. Germline CDR1 and CDR2: GTSNPN and SVGIG (reference sequence). V lost 2 bases and J lost 4, with 14 bases in between. The CDR3 covers 14 residues.

This clonotype was counted many times. The chain has TRBV6-1 and TRBJ2-5; D remains unclear. The germline gives CDR1 MNHNS, CDR2 SASEGT. The CDR3 is 13 residues long. Trimming left V 10 bases short and J 5 bases short, with 17 bases between. The chain's CDR3 is CATHGGVPETQYF. Here the CDR3 DNA reads TGTGCCACCCATGGTGGGGTTCCGGAGACCCAGTACTTC.

This clonotype showed up just a few times. The V and J genes are TRBV7-9 and TRBJ2-2; 7 bases line up with TRBD2. J was trimmed by 7 bases and V by 3 bases; bases with no gene match: 8. The CDR3 sequence is 15 residues long. Germline V gene data show CDR1 as SEHNR and CDR2 as FQNEAQ (reference sequence). CDR3 in amino acids: CASSFLAGASGELFF. CDR3 sequence (DNA): TGTGCCAGCAGCTTCCTCGCGGGAGCGAGCGGGGAGCTGTTTTTT.

This clonotype was recorded at least ten times. This chain connects TRBV6-2 or TRBV6-3 to TRBJ2-5; tentatively, D is TRBD1 or TRBD2 (5 bases each). In germline, CDR1 is MNHEY, CDR2 SVGEGT. The CDR3 length is 16 residues. The V end lost 0 bases, the J end lost 0 bases, and 11 bases lay between the germline ends. The CDR3 DNA sequence: TGTGCCAGCAGTTACTCTCTCCGGGACGACCAAGAGACCCAGTACTTC. Translating it yields CASSYSLRDDQETQYF.

This clonotype was detected ten times or more. The chain carries TRBV7-8 and TRBJ2-7; 10 bases are a match to TRBD1. The CDR3 consists of 14 residues. The V gene's germline CDR1 is SGHVS and CDR2 FQNEAQ. Trimming at V came to 3 bases and at J to 7 bases, leaving 6 bases not matched to a gene. CDR3 bases: TGTGCCAGCAGCTTGGGACAGGGGTTGTGGGAGCAGTACTTC. Protein: CASSLGQGLWEQYF.

This clonotype was recorded many times. V and J are TRBV6-5 and TRBJ2-7, with 14 bases aligning to TRBD2. This CDR3 is built from 16 residues. The ends lost 7 bases at V and 1 base at J; junction bases unmatched: 6. CDR1 and CDR2 from the germline V gene are MNHEY and SVGAGI. CDR3 DNA: TGTGCCAGCACGACTAGCGGGAGGGCCGGGTCCTACGAGCAGTACTTC. Translating it yields CASTTSGRAGSYEQYF.

This clonotype was seen many times. The genes are TRBV6-1 and TRBJ1-1; a possible D gene is TRBD1 (6 bases). Trimming shortened V by 1 base and J by 6 bases, and 15 bases separated the two germline ends. This CDR3 has 15 amino acids. CDR1 MNHNS and CDR2 SASEGT come from the germline V gene. The CDR3 loop reads CASSEEGGARAEAFF. CDR3 DNA: TGTGCCAGCAGTGAAGAGGGGGGGGCGCGCGCTGAAGCTTTCTTT.

The chain has TRBV6-2 or TRBV6-3 and TRBJ1-1; D is ambiguous. The V end lost 5 bases, the J end lost 5 bases, and 18 bases lay between the germline ends. CDR1 is MNHEY and CDR2 is SVGEGT in the germline V gene. The CDR3 contains 15 residues. The CDR3 nucleotides read TGTGCCAGCAGTGCAAGGGTCACCCTGGGGACTGAAGCTTTCTTT. It codes for CASSARVTLGTEAFF.

The J gene is TRBJ2-2, the V gene TRBV4-2; D is uncertain. The CDR3 sequence is 16 residues long. V was clipped by 1 base and J by 0 bases, with 9 bases between them. Germline CDR1 LGHNA, CDR2 YNFKEQ. CDR3 in DNA: TGTGCCAGCAGCCAAGTTGCCAGAACGAACACCGGGGAGCTGTTTTTT. It translates to CASSQVARTNTGELFF.

This clonotype was counted at least ten times. The rearrangement joins TRBV20-1 to TRBJ1-1; no clear D. The germline gives CDR1 DFQATT, CDR2 SNEGSKA (reference sequence). Trimming took off 0 bases at V and 0 bases at J, with 2 bases between the two ends. The CDR3 consists of 12 residues. The CDR3 reads CSARDLNTEAFF. CDR3 nucleotides: TGCAGTGCTAGAGATCTGAACACTGAAGCTTTCTTT.

The sample holds many counts of this clonotype. The rearrangement links TRBV30 to TRBJ1-1; D is uncertain. This CDR3 contains 12 residues. With 0 bases removed from V and 11 bases from J, the gap between germline ends came to 13 bases. CDR1 GTSNPN and CDR2 SVGIG come from the germline V gene (reference sequence). The CDR3 loop is CAWSVLGYVAFF. CDR3 nucleotide sequence: TGTGCCTGGAGTGTACTTGGCTATGTGGCTTTCTTT. Based on the CDR3 plus reference TRBV30 and TRBJ1-1, the full variable domain is SQTIHQWPATLVQPVGSPLSLECTVEGTSNPNLYWYRQAAGRGLQLLFYSVGIGQISSEVPQNLSASRPQDRQFILSSKKLLLSDSGFYLCAWSVLGYVAFFGQGTRLTVV.

This clonotype turned up a few times. The chain links TRBV7-8 to TRBJ2-1, with D perhaps TRBD2 (5 bases). CDR3 size: 15 residues. V lost 4 bases, J lost 0 bases, and 10 bases lay in between. Germline V gene data show CDR1 as SGHVS and CDR2 as FQNEAQ. CDR3 loop: CASSWKRSSYNEQFF. DNA for the CDR3: TGTGCCAGCAGCTGGAAGCGGAGCTCCTACAATGAGCAGTTCTTC. Full variable domain (missing parts from reference TRBV7-8 and TRBJ2-1): GAGVSQSPRYKVAKRGQDVALRCDPISGHVSLFWYQQALGQGPEFLTYFQNEAQLDKSGLPSDRFFAERPEGSVSTLKIQRTQQEDSAVYLCASSWKRSSYNEQFFGPGTRLTVL.

This clonotype came up many times. The rearrangement uses TRBV6-5 and TRBJ1-3, with TRBD1 matching over 7 bases. V dropped 5 bases and J dropped 3; count of bases not matched to a gene: 1. This CDR3 contains 13 residues. The germline gives CDR1 MNHEY, CDR2 SVGAGI. DNA for the CDR3: TGTGCCAGCAGTCCAGGGGGTGGAAACACCATATATTTT. It translates to CASSPGGGNTIYF.